The entry below gives a single T cell receptor (beta chain) sequence along with its context. Its cognate antigen is unknown. One entry per CDR3 protein results from TCRdb running MiXCR on the PCR reads. The table records approximately 500,000 distinct CDR3 sequences, 20% to 25% of them present only once. This sample stems from a study of molecular identifiers for immune sequencing clone quantification. The CDR3 runs to 16 residues. The V and J ends lost 1 base and 0 bases respectively, with 16 bases between them. Germline V lookup: CDR1 GTSNPN, CDR2 SVGIG (reference sequence). General observations from the study: One million naive cells reportedly did not prevent detection of spiked Jurkat TCR RNA from one cell.

When naive CD8 T cells were sorted, they were gated as CD8+CD4-CCR7+CD45RA+. The chain carries TRBV30 and TRBJ2-7; weak D call: TRBD2 (5 bases). Sequencing input: naive CD8+ T cells from blood, with Jurkat cell RNA spiked in. Subset: FACS-sorted CD8+CD4-CCR7+CD45RA+ naive T cells. The sequence came from a human donor in good health. Some libraries in this study had Jurkat cell RNA spiked in. This CDR3 is CAWSANFQRSSYEQYF. The CDR3 nucleotides are TGTGCCTGGAGTGCCAATTTTCAGCGGAGCTCCTACGAGCAGTACTTC.